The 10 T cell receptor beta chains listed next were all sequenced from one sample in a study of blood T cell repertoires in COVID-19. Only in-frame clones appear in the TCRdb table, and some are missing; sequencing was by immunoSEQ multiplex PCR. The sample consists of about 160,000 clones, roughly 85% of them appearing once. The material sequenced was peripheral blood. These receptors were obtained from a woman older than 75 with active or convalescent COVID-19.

The CDR3: CASGEINEKLFF. In nucleotides, the CDR3 is TGTGCCTCAGGGGAGATTAATGAAAAACTGTTTTTT. This chain connects TRBV10-3 to TRBJ1-4; D may be TRBD1 (6 bases). V shed 11 bases and J shed 4 bases, with 11 bases lying between them. The CDR3 contains 12 residues. From germline, CDR1 is ENHRY and CDR2 SYGVKD.

CDR3 sequence reads: CASSLTPGQGSLNWNEQYF. As DNA, the CDR3 is TGTGCCAGCAGCCTTACTCCGGGACAGGGGTCGCTGAATTGGAACGAGCAGTACTTC. V is TRBV14 and J is TRBJ2-7, with 10 bases fitting TRBD1. The trim removed 4 bases at V and 5 bases at J, leaving 20 bases unmatched. This CDR3 comprises 19 residues. Germline V lookup: CDR1 SGHDN, CDR2 FVKESK.

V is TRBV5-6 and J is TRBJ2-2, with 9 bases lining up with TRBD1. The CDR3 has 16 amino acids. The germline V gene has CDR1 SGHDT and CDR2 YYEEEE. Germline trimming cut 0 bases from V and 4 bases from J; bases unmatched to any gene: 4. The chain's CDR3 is CASSLVGTGLTGELFF. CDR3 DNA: TGTGCCAGCAGCTTGGTGGGGACAGGGCTCACCGGGGAGCTGTTTTTT.

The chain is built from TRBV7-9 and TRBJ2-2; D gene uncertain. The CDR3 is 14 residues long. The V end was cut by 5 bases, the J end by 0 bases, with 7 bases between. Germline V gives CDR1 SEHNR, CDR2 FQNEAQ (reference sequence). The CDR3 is CASSESANTGELFF. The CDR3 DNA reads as TGTGCCAGCAGCGAAAGCGCGAACACCGGGGAGCTGTTTTTT. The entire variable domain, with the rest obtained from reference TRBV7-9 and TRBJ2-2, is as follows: DTGVSQNPRHKITKRGQNVTFRCDPISEHNRLYWYRQTLGQGPEFLTYFQNEAQLEKSRLLSDRFSAERPKGSFSTLEIQRTEQGDSAMYLCASSESANTGELFFGEGSRLTVL.

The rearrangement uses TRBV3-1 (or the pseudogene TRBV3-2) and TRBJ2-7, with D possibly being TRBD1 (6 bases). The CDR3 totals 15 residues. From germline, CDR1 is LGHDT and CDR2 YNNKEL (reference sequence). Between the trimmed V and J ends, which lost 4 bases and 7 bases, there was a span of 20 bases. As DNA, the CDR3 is TGTGCCAGCAGCCCAGCCGGGACGACCACAGGGGAGCAGTACTTC. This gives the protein CASSPAGTTTGEQYF.

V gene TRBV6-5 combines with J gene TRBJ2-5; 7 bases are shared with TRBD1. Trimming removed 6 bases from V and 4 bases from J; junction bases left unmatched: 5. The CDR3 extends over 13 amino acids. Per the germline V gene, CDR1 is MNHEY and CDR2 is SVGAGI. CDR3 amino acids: CASRETGTETQYF. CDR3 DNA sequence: TGTGCCAGCAGAGAGACAGGGACAGAGACCCAGTACTTC.

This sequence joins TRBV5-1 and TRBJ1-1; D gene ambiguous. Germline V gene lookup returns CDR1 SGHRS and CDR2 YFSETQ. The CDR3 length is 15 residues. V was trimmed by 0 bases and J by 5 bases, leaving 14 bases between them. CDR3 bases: TGCGCCAGCAGCTTGGAGCTTCGGGGTGGTACTGAAGCTTTCTTT. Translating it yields CASSLELRGGTEAFF.

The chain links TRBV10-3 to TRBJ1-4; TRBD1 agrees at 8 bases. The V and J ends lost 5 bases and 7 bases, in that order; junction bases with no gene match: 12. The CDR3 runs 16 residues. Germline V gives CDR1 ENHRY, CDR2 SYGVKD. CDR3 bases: TGTGCCATCAGTCCTACCCAGGGGGCGCGGGGTGAAAAACTGTTTTTT. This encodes CAISPTQGARGEKLFF.

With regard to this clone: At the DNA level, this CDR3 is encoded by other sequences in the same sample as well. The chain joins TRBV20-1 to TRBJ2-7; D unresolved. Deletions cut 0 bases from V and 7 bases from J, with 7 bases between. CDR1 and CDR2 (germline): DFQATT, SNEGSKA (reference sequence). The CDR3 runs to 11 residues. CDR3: CSARERLEQYF. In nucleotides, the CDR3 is TGCAGTGCTAGAGAGAGACTTGAGCAGTACTTC.

The CDR3 loop reads CASSIQGADYGYTF. CDR3 in DNA: TGTGCCAGTAGTATCCAGGGGGCGGACTATGGCTACACCTTC. The V gene is TRBV19, the J gene TRBJ1-2, with 8 bases lining up with TRBD1. CDR1 is LNHDA, CDR2 SQIVND, per germline (reference sequence). The V and J ends lost 3 bases and 3 bases, in that order; junction bases with no gene match: 3. The length of the CDR3 is 14 residues. The full variable domain, in which reference TRBV19 and TRBJ1-2 provide the parts outside the CDR3, is DGGITQSPKYLFRKEGQNVTLSCEQNLNHDAMYWYRQDPGQGLRLIYYSQIVNDFQKGDIAEGYSVSREKKESFPLTVTSAQKNPTAFYLCASSIQGADYGYTFGSGTRLTVV.